This T cell receptor beta chain was identified in a study of blood T cell repertoires in COVID-19. Study at large: In each case, the material was cDNA or gDNA derived from T cells, B-cell-depleted T cells, or PBMCs.

The germline V gene has CDR1 SGHTA and CDR2 FQGTGA. CDR3 size: 13 residues. Trimming took off 0 bases at V and 7 bases at J, with 8 bases between the two ends. Here immunoSEQ multiplex PCR was the method, and the copy in TCRdb shows in-frame clones only, minus some. The table shows some 140,000 clones, with around 79% occurring only once. Only one count was recorded for this clone. The rearrangement joins TRBV7-3 to TRBJ2-3; D uncertain. The receptor's source is a woman aged 70-85 years with COVID-19, enrolled during active disease. The sample taken for sequencing was peripheral blood. This CDR3 reads CASSLTATHTQYF. CDR3 DNA sequence: TGTGCCAGCAGCTTAACGGCGACTCATACGCAGTATTTT.